The TCR beta chain described here comes from a study of T cell responses to AZD1222 COVID-19 vaccine. In the study overall: Researchers grouped second doses given at about 4 or about 12 weeks into one pool.

This table comes from immunoSEQ multiplex PCR, and its TCRdb copy is limited to in-frame clones, with some not included. This repertoire shows some 96,000 clones, approximately 90% found once; its top ten account for roughly 2.7%. Study findings and constraints: Mapped onto spike, vaccine-associated CD4 TCRs spanned it and were dominant at 160-218 and 743-854. Possibly, clonal diversity was underestimated; donors were largely white British and included more females.

J gave up 6 bases and V 1 base, and 7 bases lay outside the gene matches. This CDR3 spans 16 amino acids. Germline assignment: CDR1 LGHNA and CDR2 YSLEER. By share, this clone counts as medium-sized. Antigen unknown. The chain employs TRBV4-3 and TRBJ2-2; 8 nucleotides match TRBD2. The sequence derives from an adult in good health. Specimen: peripheral blood, collected on day 0 of AZD1222 vaccination. The CDR3 here is CASSQGSAGDPGELFF. DNA for the CDR3: TGCGCCAGCAGCCAAGGCTCAGCGGGAGACCCCGGGGAGCTGTTTTTT.